These T cell receptor beta chains were read from a single sample in a study of shared clonotypes between healthy human individuals. Data came from immunoSEQ multiplex PCR; TCRdb stores just in-frame clones and leaves some out. The sample records about half a million clones, 70% to 85% being singletons. Sequencing was done on a sample of PBMCs. The receptors were gathered from a middle-aged woman in good health. Some clones in this sample may be carry-over from other donors' samples. The CDR3 runs from the conserved cysteine through the conserved F or W. D genes are given only for firm matches. Expanded clones get a size class; other rows say once, few or many, or leave the size out.

NA | TRBJ2-1 | TRBD2 | TRBV5-4 | CASSAAGDSYNEQFF | TGTGCCAGCAGCGCAGCGGGAGACTCCTACAATGAGCAGTTCTTC
NA | TRBJ2-1 | NA | TRBV7-3 | CASSPTRMDYNEQFF | TGTGCCAGCAGCCCCACGAGGATGGATTACAATGAGCAGTTCTTC
NA | TRBJ1-2 | NA | TRBV10-3 | CAISQENYGYTF | TGTGCCATCAGTCAGGAAAACTATGGCTACACCTTC
NA | TRBJ1-5 | TRBD1 | TRBV10-1 | CASGTGNQPQHF | TGCGCCAGCGGGACAGGCAATCAGCCCCAGCATTTT
NA | TRBJ2-7 | TRBD1 | TRBV5-4 | CASSLGGDRAHEQYF | TGTGCCAGCAGCTTGGGGGGGGACAGGGCCCACGAGCAGTACTTC
NA | TRBJ1-4 | NA | TRBV28 | CASSFGVNEKLFF | TGTGCCAGCAGCTTTGGAGTGAATGAAAAACTGTTTTTT
NA | TRBJ2-5 | NA | TRBV4-1 | CASSQGPRQETQYF | TGCGCCAGCAGCCAAGGCCCAAGACAAGAGACCCAGTACTTC
NA | TRBJ2-2 | NA | TRBV19 | CASSINMNTGELFF | TGTGCCAGTAGTATAAATATGAACACCGGGGAGCTGTTTTTT
NA | TRBJ2-7 | TRBD1 | TRBV11-2 | CASSLETGDRWTYEQYF | TGTGCCAGCAGCTTAGAAACAGGGGACAGGTGGACCTACGAGCAGTACTTC
once | TRBJ2-7 | NA | TRBV20-1 | CSAKEVYEQYF | TGCAGTGCAAAGGAGGTCTACGAGCAGTACTTC
NA | TRBJ1-1 | NA | TRBV2 | CASSRDRRNTEAFF | TGTGCCAGCAGTCGGGACCGGAGGAACACTGAAGCTTTCTTT
once | TRBJ1-5 | NA | TRBV7-2 | CASSGRGSNQPQHF | TGTGCCAGCAGCGGACGCGGATCAAATCAGCCCCAGCATTTT
NA | TRBJ1-3 | NA | TRBV4-3 | CASSQDWARGNTIYF | TGCGCCAGCAGCCAAGATTGGGCAAGAGGAAACACCATATATTTT
NA | TRBJ2-6 | TRBD1 | TRBV28 | CANTGQGAVGANVLTF | TGTGCCAACACCGGACAGGGGGCGGTTGGGGCCAACGTCCTGACTTTC
NA | TRBJ2-6 | NA | TRBV1 | CTSGEGARSGANVLTF | TGCACCAGCGGGGAGGGGGCCCGCTCTGGGGCCAACGTCCTGACTTTC
NA | TRBJ2-5 | TRBD2 | TRBV18 | CASSPSIPGREETQYF | TGTGCCAGCTCACCAAGTATTCCCGGGAGGGAAGAGACCCAGTACTTC
NA | TRBJ2-7 | NA | TRBV7-2 | CASSFTVHYEQYF | TGTGCCAGCAGCTTTACTGTACACTACGAGCAGTACTTC
NA | TRBJ1-2 | TRBD1 | TRBV2 | CASSGTGYGYTF | TGTGCCAGCAGTGGGACAGGGTATGGCTACACCTTC
NA | TRBJ2-1 | TRBD2 | TRBV30 | CAVKSGRGSYNEQFF | TGTGCTGTGAAAAGCGGGAGGGGCTCCTACAATGAGCAGTTCTTC
NA | TRBJ2-6 | NA | TRBV5-1 | CASSPGVVGANVLTF | TGCGCCAGCAGCCCGGGAGTCGTTGGGGCCAACGTCCTGACTTTC
NA | TRBJ1-2 | TRBD1 | TRBV19 | CASSAGTGLGYTF | TGTGCCAGTAGTGCCGGGACAGGGCTTGGCTACACCTTC
NA | TRBJ2-1 | TRBD1 | TRBV15 | CATSSRDRGEQFF | TGTGCCACCAGCAGCCGGGACAGGGGTGAGCAGTTCTTC
NA | TRBJ2-2 | NA | TRBV15 | CATSRGLGSFTTGELFF | TGTGCCACCAGCAGAGGGCTCGGAAGCTTCACTACCGGGGAGCTGTTTTTT
NA | TRBJ2-7 | NA | TRBV4-2 | CASSPRDRSYEQYF | TGTGCCAGCAGCCCGCGGGACAGATCCTACGAGCAGTACTTC
NA | TRBJ2-7 | NA | TRBV29-1 | CSVVIWGADYEQYF | TGCAGCGTTGTTATCTGGGGGGCCGACTACGAGCAGTACTTC
NA | TRBJ2-2 | TRBD2 | TRBV2 | CASSVNSGIVTGELFF | TGTGCCAGCAGTGTTAATAGCGGGATAGTGACCGGGGAGCTGTTTTTT
few | TRBJ1-1 | NA | TRBV11-2 | CASSFGQYTEAFF | TGTGCCAGCAGCTTCGGACAGTACACTGAAGCTTTCTTT
few | TRBJ1-4 | NA | TRBV7-3 | CASSFLPGEKLFF | TGTGCCAGCAGCTTCCTACCGGGGGAAAAACTGTTTTTT
NA | TRBJ2-3 | TRBD1 | TRBV30 | CAWSSGQLPTDTQYF | TGTGCCTGGAGTTCGGGACAGCTTCCCACAGATACGCAGTATTTT
NA | TRBJ2-7 | NA | TRBV9 | CASSAGRRNGEQYF | TGTGCCAGCAGCGCCGGGAGAAGGAATGGCGAGCAGTACTTC
NA | TRBJ1-1 | NA | TRBV25-1 | CASSEYYSGAFF | TGTGCCAGCAGTGAATATTACAGTGGAGCTTTCTTT
NA | TRBJ1-2 | NA | TRBV6-5 | CASSYSNSRAYGYTF | TGTGCCAGCAGTTACTCGAATTCCAGGGCCTATGGCTACACCTTC